This T cell receptor (beta chain) stems from a study of beta chain features in type 1 diabetes. Study conclusions and caveats: Within the patient group, naive, central memory and Treg TCRB repertoires appeared more similar to each other than within healthy donors. All four CD4+ subsets from Type 1 diabetes patients carried moderately but significantly shorter TCRB CDR3s.

Every single donor gave one heparinised blood draw, and these averaged around 110 mL. The study reverse transcribed the entire isolated RNA, so it sequenced expressed TCRB transcripts. Some clones are missing from TCRdb's copy, which holds only in-frame ones; the method was immunoSEQ multiplex PCR. The sample consists of more than 250,000 clones, over 11% of them appearing once. CDR1 and CDR2 from the germline V gene are SQVTM and ANQGSEA. CDR3 length: 13 residues. Trimming took 2 bases from V and 5 from J, leaving 11 bases between them. This clone was picked up a small number of times. The antigen is undetermined.

The chain carries TRBV29-1 and TRBJ2-3; D perhaps matches TRBD1 (5 bases). The source material was naive CD4+ T cells from blood. This TCR derives from a young man with type 1 diabetes. The CDR3 here is CSVEIQEIDTQYF. CDR3 nucleotides: TGCAGCGTTGAAATACAGGAGATAGATACGCAGTATTTT.